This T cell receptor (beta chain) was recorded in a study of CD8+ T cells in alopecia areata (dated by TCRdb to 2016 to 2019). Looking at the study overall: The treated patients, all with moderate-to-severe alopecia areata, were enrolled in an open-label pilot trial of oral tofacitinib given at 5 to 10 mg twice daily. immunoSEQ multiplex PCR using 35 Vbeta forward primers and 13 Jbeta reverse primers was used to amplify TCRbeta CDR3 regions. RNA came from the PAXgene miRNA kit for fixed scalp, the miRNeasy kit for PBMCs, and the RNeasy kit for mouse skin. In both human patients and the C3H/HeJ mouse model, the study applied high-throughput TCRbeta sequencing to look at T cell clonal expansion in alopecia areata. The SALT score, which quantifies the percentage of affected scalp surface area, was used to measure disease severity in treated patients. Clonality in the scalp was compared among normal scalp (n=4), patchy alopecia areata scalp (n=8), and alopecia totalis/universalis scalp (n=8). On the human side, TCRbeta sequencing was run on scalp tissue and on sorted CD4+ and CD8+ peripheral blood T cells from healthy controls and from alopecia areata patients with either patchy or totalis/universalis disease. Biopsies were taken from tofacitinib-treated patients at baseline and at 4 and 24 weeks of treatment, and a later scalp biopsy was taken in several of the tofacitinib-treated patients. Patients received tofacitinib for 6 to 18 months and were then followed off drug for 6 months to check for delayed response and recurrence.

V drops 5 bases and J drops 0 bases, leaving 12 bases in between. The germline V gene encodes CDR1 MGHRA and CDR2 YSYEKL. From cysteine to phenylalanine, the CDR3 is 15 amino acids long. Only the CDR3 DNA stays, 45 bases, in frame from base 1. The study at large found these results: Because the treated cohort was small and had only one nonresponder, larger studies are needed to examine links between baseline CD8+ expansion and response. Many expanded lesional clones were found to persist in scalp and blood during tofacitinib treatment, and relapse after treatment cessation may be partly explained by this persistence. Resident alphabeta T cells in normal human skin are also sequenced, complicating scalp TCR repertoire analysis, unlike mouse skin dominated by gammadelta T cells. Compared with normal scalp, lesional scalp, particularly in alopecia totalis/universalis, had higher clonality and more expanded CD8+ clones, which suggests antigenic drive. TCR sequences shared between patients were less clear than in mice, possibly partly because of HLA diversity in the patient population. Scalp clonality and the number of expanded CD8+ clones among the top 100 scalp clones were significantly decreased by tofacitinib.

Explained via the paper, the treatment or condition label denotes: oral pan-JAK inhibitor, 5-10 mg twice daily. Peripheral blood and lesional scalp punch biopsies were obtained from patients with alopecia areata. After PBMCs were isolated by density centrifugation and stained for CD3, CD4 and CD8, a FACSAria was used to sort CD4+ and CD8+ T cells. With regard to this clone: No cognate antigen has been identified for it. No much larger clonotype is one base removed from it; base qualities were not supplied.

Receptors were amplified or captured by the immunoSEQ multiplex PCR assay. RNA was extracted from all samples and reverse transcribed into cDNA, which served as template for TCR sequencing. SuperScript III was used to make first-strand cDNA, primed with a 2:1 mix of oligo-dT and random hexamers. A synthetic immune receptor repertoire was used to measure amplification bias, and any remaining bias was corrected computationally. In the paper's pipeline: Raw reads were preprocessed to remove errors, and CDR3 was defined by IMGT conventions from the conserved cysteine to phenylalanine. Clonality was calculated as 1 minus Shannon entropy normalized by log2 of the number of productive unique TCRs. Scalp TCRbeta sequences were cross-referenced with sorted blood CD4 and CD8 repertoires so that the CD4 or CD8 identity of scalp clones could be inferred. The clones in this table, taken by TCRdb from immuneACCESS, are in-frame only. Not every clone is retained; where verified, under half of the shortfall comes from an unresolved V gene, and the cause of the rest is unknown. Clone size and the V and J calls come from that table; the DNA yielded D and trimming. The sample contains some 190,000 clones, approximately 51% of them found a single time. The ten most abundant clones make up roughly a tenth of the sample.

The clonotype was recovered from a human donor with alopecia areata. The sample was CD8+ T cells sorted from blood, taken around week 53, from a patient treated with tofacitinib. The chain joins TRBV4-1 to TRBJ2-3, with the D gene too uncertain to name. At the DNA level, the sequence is TGCGCCAGCAGCAACCCGACGCTAAGCACAGATACGCAGTATTTT. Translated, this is CASSNPTLSTDTQYF.